The clone carrying this T cell receptor beta chain was detected once. Germline assignment: CDR1 SGHRS and CDR2 YFSETQ. V gave up 2 bases and J gave up 5 bases; unmatched junction bases: 5. This CDR3 contains 15 residues. Per the original methods: Amplification of reference gene primers was used by the study to estimate nucleated cell counts. Profiled with immunoSEQ multiplex PCR; TCRdb holds only in-frame clones, not every one. V, J and clone size were drawn from that table, and D and trimming were deduced from the DNA. The sample has hundreds of thousands of clones, 88% seen once; the top ten hold approximately 2.1%. This specimen belongs to a study of blood T cell repertoires in COVID-19.

What was sequenced was PBMCs or T cells enriched from blood (not recorded which). This TCR was sampled from a woman in her 40s with acute COVID-19. The chain carries TRBV5-1 and TRBJ2-1; 9 nucleotides match TRBD2. The CDR3 reads CASSLGAGGNNEQFF. CDR3 in DNA: TGCGCCAGCAGCTTAGGTGCGGGGGGGAACAATGAGCAGTTCTTC.